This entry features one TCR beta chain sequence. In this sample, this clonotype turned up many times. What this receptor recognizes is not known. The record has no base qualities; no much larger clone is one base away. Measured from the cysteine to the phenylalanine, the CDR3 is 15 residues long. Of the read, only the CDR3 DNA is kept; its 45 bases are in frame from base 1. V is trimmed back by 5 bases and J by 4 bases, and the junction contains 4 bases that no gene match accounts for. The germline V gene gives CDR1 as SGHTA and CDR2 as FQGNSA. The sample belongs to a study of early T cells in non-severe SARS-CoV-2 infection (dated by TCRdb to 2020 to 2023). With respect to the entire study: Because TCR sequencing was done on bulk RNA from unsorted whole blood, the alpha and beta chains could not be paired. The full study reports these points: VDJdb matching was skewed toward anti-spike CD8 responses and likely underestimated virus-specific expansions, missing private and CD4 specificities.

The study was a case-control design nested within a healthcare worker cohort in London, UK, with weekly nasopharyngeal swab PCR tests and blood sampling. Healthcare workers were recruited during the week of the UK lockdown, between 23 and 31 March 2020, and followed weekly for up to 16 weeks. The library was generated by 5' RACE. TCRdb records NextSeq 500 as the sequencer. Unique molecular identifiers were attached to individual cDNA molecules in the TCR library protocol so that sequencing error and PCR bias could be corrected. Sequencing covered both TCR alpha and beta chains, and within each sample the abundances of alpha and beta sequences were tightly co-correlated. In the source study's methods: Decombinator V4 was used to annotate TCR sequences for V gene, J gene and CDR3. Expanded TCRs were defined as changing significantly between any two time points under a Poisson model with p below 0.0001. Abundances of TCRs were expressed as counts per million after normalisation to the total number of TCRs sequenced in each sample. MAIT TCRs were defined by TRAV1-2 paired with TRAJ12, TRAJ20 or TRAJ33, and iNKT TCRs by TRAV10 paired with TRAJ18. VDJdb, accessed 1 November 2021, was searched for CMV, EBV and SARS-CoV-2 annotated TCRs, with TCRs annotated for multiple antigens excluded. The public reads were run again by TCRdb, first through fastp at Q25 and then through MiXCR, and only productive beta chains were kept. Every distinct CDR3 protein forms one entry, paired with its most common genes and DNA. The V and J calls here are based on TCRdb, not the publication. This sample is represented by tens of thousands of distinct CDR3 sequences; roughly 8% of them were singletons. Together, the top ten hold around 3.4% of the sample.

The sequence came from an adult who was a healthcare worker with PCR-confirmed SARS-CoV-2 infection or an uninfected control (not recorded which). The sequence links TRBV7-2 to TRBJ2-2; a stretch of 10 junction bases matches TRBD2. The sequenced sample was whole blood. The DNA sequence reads TGTGCCAGCAGCCCCGGACTAGCGGTCACCGGGGAGCTGTTTTTT. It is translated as CASSPGLAVTGELFF.